This TCR beta chain appears in the sequencing data of a study of shared clonotypes between healthy human individuals. In the case of this clone: Antigen specificity is unknown.

Samples underwent the assay at deep level. The authors' processing: Filtering differed because ImmunoSEQ produced junction-only sequences that carried no quality scores. Here immunoSEQ multiplex PCR was the method, and the copy in TCRdb shows in-frame clones only, minus some. The D gene and trimming were derived from the DNA, and the V and J assignments and clone size from that table. The table shows about 2.4 million clones, with approximately 92% occurring only once. Findings of the study overall: Around 5% was the fraction of naive CD4 clonotypes found shared across four donors.

This CDR3 is 16 amino acids long. Per the germline V gene, CDR1 is GTSNPN and CDR2 is SVGIG (reference sequence). V gave up 3 bases and J gave up 1 base; unmatched junction bases: 8. This clonotype was sampled from a man aged 18 to 30 in good health. V is TRBV30 and J is TRBJ2-3; TRBD1 matches at 9 bases. Specimen: naive CD4+ T cells sorted from blood. The subset is: CD45RA+ positively selected. This CDR3 reads CAWRDWDREGTDTQYF. The CDR3 region has the DNA TGTGCCTGGAGGGACTGGGACAGGGAAGGCACAGATACGCAGTATTTT.